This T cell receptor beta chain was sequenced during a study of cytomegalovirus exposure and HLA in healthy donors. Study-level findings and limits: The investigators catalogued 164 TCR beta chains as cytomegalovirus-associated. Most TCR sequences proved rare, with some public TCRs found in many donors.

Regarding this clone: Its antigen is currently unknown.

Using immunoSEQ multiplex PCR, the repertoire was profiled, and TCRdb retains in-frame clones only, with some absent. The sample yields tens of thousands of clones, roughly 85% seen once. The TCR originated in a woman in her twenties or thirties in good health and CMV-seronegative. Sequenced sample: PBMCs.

The CDR3 DNA is TGCGCCAGCAGCTGGACAGGGTCCGGAGAGACCCAGTACTTC. It specifies CASSWTGSGETQYF. The rearrangement links TRBV5-1 to TRBJ2-5; 8 positions agree with TRBD1. Trimming removed 3 bases from V and 4 bases from J; junction bases left unmatched: 5. Germline CDR1 reads SGHRS; CDR2 reads YFSETQ. The CDR3 is 14 residues long. The full variable domain, completed using reference TRBV5-1 and TRBJ2-5, is KAGVTQTPRYLIKTRGQQVTLSCSPISGHRSVSWYQQTPGQGLQFLFEYFSETQRNKGNFPGRFSGRQFSNSRSEMNVSTLELGDSALYLCASSWTGSGETQYFGPGTRLLVL.